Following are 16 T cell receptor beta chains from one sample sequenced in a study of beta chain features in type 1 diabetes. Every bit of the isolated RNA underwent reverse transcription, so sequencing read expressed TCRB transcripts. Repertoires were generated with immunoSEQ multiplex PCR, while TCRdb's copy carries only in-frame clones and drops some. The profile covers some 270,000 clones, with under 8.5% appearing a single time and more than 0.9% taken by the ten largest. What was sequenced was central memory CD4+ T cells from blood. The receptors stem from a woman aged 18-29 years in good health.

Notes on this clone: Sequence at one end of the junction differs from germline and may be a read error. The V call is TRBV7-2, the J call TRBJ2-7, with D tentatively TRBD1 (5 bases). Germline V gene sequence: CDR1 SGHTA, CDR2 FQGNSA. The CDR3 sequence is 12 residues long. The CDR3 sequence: CASSYRGREQYF. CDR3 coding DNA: TGTGCCAGTAGCTATAGGGGTCGCGAGCAGTACTTC.

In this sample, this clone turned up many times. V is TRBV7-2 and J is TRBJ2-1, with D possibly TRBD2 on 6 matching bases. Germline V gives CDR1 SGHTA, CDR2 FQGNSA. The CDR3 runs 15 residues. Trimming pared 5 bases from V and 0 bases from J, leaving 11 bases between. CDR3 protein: CASSVDGSSYNEQFF. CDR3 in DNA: TGTGCCAGCAGCGTGGACGGGAGCTCCTACAATGAGCAGTTCTTC.

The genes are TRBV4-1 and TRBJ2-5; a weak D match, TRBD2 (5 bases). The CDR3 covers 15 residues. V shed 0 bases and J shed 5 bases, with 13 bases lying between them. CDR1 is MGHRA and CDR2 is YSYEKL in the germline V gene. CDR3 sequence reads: CASSQDPASWETQYF. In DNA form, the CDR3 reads TGCGCCAGCAGCCAAGATCCGGCTAGCTGGGAGACCCAGTACTTC.

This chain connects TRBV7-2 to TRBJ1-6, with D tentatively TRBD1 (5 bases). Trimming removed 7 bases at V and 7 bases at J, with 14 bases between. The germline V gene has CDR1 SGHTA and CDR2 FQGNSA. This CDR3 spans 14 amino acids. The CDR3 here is CASNRGGRNSPLHF. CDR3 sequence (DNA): TGTGCCAGCAACCGGGGGGGTCGAAATTCACCCCTCCACTTT.

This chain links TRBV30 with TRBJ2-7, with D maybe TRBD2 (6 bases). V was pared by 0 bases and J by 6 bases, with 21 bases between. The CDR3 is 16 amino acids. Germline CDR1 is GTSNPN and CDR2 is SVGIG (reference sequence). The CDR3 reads CAWSVIAGRSGGEQYF. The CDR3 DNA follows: TGTGCCTGGAGTGTAATTGCGGGACGGAGTGGAGGCGAGCAGTACTTC. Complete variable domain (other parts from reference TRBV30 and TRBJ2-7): SQTIHQWPATLVQPVGSPLSLECTVEGTSNPNLYWYRQAAGRGLQLLFYSVGIGQISSEVPQNLSASRPQDRQFILSSKKLLLSDSGFYLCAWSVIAGRSGGEQYFGPGTRLTVT.

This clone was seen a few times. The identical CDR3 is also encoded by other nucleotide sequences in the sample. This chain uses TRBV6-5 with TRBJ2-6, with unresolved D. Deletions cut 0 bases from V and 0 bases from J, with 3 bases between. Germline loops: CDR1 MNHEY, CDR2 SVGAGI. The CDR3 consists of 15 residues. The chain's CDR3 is CASSYSVSGANVLTF. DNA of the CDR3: TGTGCCAGCAGTTACTCTGTCTCTGGGGCCAACGTCCTGACTTTC.

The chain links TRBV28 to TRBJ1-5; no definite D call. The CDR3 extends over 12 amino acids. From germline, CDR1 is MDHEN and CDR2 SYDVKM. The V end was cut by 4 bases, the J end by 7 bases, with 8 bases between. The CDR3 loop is CASSWLGQPQHF. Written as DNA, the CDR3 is TGTGCCAGCAGTTGGCTAGGCCAGCCCCAGCATTTT.

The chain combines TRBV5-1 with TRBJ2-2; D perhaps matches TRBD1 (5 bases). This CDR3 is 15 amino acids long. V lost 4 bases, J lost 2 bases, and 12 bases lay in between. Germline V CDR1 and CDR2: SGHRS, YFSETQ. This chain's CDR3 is CASSLYDRNTGELFF. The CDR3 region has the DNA TGCGCCAGCAGCCTATATGACAGAAACACCGGGGAGCTGTTTTTT.

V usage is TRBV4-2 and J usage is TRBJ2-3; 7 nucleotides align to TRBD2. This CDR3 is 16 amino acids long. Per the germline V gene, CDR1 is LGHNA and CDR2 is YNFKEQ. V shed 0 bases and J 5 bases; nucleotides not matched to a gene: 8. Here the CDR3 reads CASSQDGAGTKDTQYF. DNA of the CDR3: TGTGCCAGCAGCCAAGATGGAGCGGGGACGAAAGATACGCAGTATTTT.

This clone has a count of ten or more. The CDR3 nucleotides read TGTGCCAGCAGCAACCCTAGGCCCCCCTACGAGCAGTACTTC. Encoded protein: CASSNPRPPYEQYF. The rearrangement uses TRBV9 and TRBJ2-7; D is ambiguous. V lost 4 bases and J lost 2, with 13 bases in between. Germline loops: CDR1 SGDLS, CDR2 YYNGEE. The CDR3 loop spans 14 amino acids.

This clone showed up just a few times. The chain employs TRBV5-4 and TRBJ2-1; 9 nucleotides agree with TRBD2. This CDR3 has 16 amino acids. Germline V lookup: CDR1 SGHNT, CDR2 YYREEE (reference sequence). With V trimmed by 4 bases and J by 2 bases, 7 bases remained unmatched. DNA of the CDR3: TGTGCCAGCAGCAACCAAGGCGGGGGGGCCTACAATGAGCAGTTCTTC. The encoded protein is CASSNQGGGAYNEQFF. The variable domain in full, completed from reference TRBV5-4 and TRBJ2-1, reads ETGVTQSPTHLIKTRGQQVTLRCSSQSGHNTVSWYQQALGQGPQFIFQYYREEENGRGNFPPRFSGLQFPNYSSELNVNALELDDSALYLCASSNQGGGAYNEQFFGPGTRLTVL.

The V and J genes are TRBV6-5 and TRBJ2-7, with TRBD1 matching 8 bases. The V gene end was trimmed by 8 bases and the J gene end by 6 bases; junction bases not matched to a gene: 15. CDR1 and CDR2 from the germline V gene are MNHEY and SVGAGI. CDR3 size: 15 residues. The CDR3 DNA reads TGTGCCAGCTCCCCCCGGGGACAGGCGGGTTCCGAGCAGTACGTC. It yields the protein CASSPRGQAGSEQYV.

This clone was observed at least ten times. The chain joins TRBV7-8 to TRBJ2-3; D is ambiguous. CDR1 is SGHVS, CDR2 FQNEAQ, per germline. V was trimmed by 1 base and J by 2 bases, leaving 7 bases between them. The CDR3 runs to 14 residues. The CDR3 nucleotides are TGTGCCAGCAGCTTAGGGCGGACCACAGATACGCAGTATTTT. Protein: CASSLGRTTDTQYF.

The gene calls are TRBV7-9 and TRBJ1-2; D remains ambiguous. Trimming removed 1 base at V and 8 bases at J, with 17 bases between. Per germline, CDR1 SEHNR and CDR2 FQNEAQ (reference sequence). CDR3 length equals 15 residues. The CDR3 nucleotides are TGTGCCAGCAGCTTAGGGAGTCAGGAGGGAAGGGGCTACACCTTC. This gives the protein CASSLGSQEGRGYTF.

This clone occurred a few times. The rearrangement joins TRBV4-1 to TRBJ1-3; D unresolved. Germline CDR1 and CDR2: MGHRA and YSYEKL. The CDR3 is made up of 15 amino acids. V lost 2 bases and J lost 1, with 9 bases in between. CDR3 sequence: CASSQISTSGNTIYF. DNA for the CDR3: TGCGCCAGCAGCCAAATCAGTACGTCTGGAAACACCATATATTTT.

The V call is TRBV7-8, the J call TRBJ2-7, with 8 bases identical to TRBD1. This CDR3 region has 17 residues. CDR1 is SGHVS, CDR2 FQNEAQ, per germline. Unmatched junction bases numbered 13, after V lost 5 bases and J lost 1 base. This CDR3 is CASSESAVTGGSYEQYF. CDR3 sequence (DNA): TGTGCCAGCAGCGAGTCGGCCGTCACAGGGGGGTCCTACGAGCAGTACTTC. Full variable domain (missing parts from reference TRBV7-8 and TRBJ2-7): GAGVSQSPRYKVAKRGQDVALRCDPISGHVSLFWYQQALGQGPEFLTYFQNEAQLDKSGLPSDRFFAERPEGSVSTLKIQRTQQEDSAVYLCASSESAVTGGSYEQYFGPGTRLTVT.